Here is one T cell receptor (beta chain) with its context. In TCRdb, the 5' RACE reads were re-called with MiXCR into one record per CDR3 protein. In the table there are approximately 40,000 distinct CDR3 sequences, 6% to 8% of which are singletons. The sample comes from a study of spatial heterogeneity in lung cancer. The CDR3 runs to 14 residues. V lost 3 bases to trimming and J lost 4 bases, with 13 bases between them. In germline, CDR1 is DFQATT, CDR2 SNEGSKA (reference sequence). This sample's time point: sample taken at primary tumor resection. The sequenced material consisted of unsorted whole RNA from tumor, nontumor lung or frozen PBMC.

V is TRBV20-1 and J is TRBJ2-1, with D perhaps TRBD2 (6 bases). The sample in question was PBMCs, obtained at surgery. The TCR sequence derives from a male donor with early-stage non-small cell lung cancer. Written as DNA, the CDR3 is TGCAGTGCTAGCCCGGGGGTCATTTACAATGAGCAGTTCTTC. Translation: CSASPGVIYNEQFF.